This T cell receptor (beta chain) was captured in a study of blood T cells in healthy people across ages. A sample-barcoded 5' primer and a J-beta primer mix were used in a second PCR of roughly 7 to 11 cycles. CDR3-containing paired-end reads numbering at least 2.5 million came from each sample. One entry per CDR3 protein results from TCRdb running MiXCR on the 5' RACE reads. The data contain about 1.4 million distinct CDR3 sequences, approximately 60% of them singletons. This clonotype came up a few times. The antigen remains unidentified. Germline V lookup: CDR1 MNHEY, CDR2 SVGAGI. V gave up 0 bases and J gave up 2 bases, with 17 bases separating them. The CDR3 totals 17 residues. Study-level points and caveats: Per million T cells, the diversity of TCR beta decreased roughly linearly as age advanced. Estimated diversity, derived from one million T cells, was regarded as an underestimate.

The specimen sequenced was blood. V is TRBV6-5 and J is TRBJ2-7; weak D call: TRBD1 (6 bases). This receptor was taken from a man between 18 and 29 years old in good health. The CDR3 here is CASSYSNPGHGTYEQYF. CDR3 coding DNA: TGTGCCAGCAGTTACTCCAATCCGGGACACGGGACCTACGAGCAGTACTTC.